The sequence of this T cell receptor beta chain was determined in a study of cytomegalovirus exposure and HLA in healthy donors. Study-wide points: Rates of TCR association differed by HLA locus in a later analysis, with DRB1 highest and HLA-C lowest. What a later analysis reportedly showed was that an Asian-associated ancestry cluster had fewer N-insertions than the approximately 700-donor mean. Excluded were some V segments that proved indistinguishable, including TRBV6-2 and TRBV6-3.

These donors counted as nominally healthy when sampled, but unrecorded immune exposures were likely. Vbeta (60) and Jbeta (13) primers were used in the PCR. The protocol was immunoSEQ multiplex PCR, while the TCRdb copy is restricted to in-frame clones and leaves out a portion. The data contain 100,000 to 150,000 clones, over 70% of them singletons. Of note for this clone: The antigen is not known.

Germline lookup yields CDR1 GTSNPN and CDR2 SVGIG (reference sequence). CDR3 size: 16 residues. V shed 4 bases and J 3 bases; nucleotides not matched to a gene: 10. Sequenced sample: PBMCs. This clonotype originated in a woman in her forties or fifties in good health and CMV-seronegative. This chain connects TRBV30 to TRBJ2-3, with TRBD2 identical over 10 bases. CDR3 nucleotide sequence: TGTGCCTGGATCAGCTTCGGACTAGCGGCTACAGATACGCAGTATTTT. Encoded protein: CAWISFGLAATDTQYF.